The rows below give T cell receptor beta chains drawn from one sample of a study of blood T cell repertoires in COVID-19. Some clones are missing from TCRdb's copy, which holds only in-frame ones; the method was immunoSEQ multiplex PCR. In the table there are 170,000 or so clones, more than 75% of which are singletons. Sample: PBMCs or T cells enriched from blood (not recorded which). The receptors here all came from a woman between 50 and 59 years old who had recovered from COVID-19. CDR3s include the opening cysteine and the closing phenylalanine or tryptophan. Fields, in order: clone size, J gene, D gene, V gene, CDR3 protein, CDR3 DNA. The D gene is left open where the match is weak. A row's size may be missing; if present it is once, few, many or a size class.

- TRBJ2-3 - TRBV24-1 CATSDLSTSPQADTQYF TGTGCCACCAGTGATTTATCTACTAGCCCCCAGGCAGATACGCAGTATTTT
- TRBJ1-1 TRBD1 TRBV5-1 CASSGTGDNTEAFF TGCGCCAGCAGCGGAACAGGGGACAACACTGAAGCTTTCTTT
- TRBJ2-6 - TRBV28 CASTPRRVSGANVLTF TGTGCCAGCACCCCGAGGAGGGTTAGTGGGGCCAACGTCCTGACTTTC
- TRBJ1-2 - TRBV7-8 CASSLSEYGGSYGYTF TGTGCCAGCAGCCTTAGCGAATATGGCGGATCCTATGGCTACACCTTC
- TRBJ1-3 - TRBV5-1 CASSSADRIVGNTIYF TGCGCCAGCAGCTCCGCTGACAGGATAGTAGGAAACACCATATATTTT
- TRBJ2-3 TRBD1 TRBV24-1 CATSDPGQGSEDTQYF TGTGCCACCAGTGACCCGGGACAGGGTTCGGAAGATACGCAGTATTTT
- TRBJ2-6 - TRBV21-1 CASSTTTYGEQVVSGANVLTF TGTGCCAGCAGCACCACAACCTACGGGGAGCAAGTTGTCTCTGGGGCCAACGTCCTGACTTTC
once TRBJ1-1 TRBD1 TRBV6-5 CASSYDRGRETEAFF TGTGCCAGCAGTTACGACAGGGGGCGAGAGACTGAAGCTTTCTTT
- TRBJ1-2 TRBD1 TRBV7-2 CASSQRPGQGDGYTF TGTGCCAGCAGCCAGAGACCGGGACAGGGGGATGGCTACACCTTC
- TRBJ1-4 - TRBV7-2 CASSLQGTNEKLFF TGTGCCAGCAGCTTACAGGGAACTAATGAAAAACTGTTTTTT
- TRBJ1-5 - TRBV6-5 CASSYSKGDQPQHF TGTGCCAGCAGTTACTCGAAAGGAGATCAGCCCCAGCATTTT
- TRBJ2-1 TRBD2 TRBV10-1 CASSDPGLAGYSPQFF TGCGCCAGCAGTGACCCGGGACTAGCGGGATACTCACCACAGTTCTTC
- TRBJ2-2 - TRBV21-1 CASSKKGGRARGELFF TGTGCCAGCAGCAAAAAAGGCGGGAGGGCCCGCGGGGAGCTGTTTTTT
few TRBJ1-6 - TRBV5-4 CASTPGGSYNSPLHF TGTGCCAGCACCCCGGGAGGATCCTATAATTCACCCCTCCACTTT
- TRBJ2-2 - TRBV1 CTSSRIGQVRAGELFF TGCACCAGCAGCCGGATAGGACAGGTAAGGGCCGGGGAGCTGTTTTTT
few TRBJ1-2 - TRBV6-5 CASSYSRTASYGYTF TGTGCCAGCAGTTACTCCCGGACAGCCTCCTATGGCTACACCTTC
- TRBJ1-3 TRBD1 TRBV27 CASSPQILQGALKPNTIYF TGTGCCAGCAGTCCCCAAATCCTTCAGGGGGCGCTCAAGCCAAACACCATATATTTT
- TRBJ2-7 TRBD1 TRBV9 CASSVDGGQVLGEQYF TGTGCCAGCAGCGTAGACGGGGGACAGGTCCTTGGCGAGCAGTACTTC
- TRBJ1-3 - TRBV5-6 CASSLERSGNTIYF TGTGCCAGCAGCTTGGAACGGTCTGGAAACACCATATATTTT
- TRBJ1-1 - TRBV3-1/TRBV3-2 CASSQELRTGEAFF TGTGCCAGCAGCCAAGAATTGCGTACAGGTGAAGCTTTCTTT
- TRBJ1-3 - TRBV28 CASNTGGATGNTIYF TGTGCCAGCAATACCGGCGGGGCGACTGGAAACACCATATATTTT
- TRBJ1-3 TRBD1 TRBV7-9 CASNGRQGQYTIYF TGTGCCAGCAACGGACGACAGGGGCAATACACCATATATTTT
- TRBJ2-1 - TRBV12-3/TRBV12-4 CASRSYPGVEQFF TGTGCCAGCAGGAGCTACCCAGGGGTTGAGCAGTTCTTC
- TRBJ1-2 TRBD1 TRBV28 CASSLIQGARGYTF TGTGCCAGCAGTCTAATTCAGGGGGCTCGAGGCTACACCTTC
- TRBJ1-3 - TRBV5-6 CASTLQDLGIPTGNTIYF TGTGCCAGCACCTTACAGGATTTAGGTATTCCAACTGGAAACACCATATATTTT